This passage covers 11 T cell receptor beta chains from one sample sequenced in a study of Ad26.COV2.S vaccination and SARS-CoV-2 variants (dated by TCRdb to about 2021). The library was made by the immunoSEQ multiplex PCR assay. TCRdb took over this immuneACCESS table, retaining in-frame rearrangements with V and J assigned. Such tables are incomplete; in checked studies, under half of the missing clones stem from an unresolved V gene, and the remainder is unexplained. This sample comprises about 350,000 clones, 70% to 90% of them detected only once. Over 8.5% of the sample is in the top ten clones. The meaning of the sample's treatment or condition label: 19 received Ad26.COV2.S at low or high dose, single or two shots; 5 received placebo; per-sample allocation not given. Repertoires of vaccine and placebo recipients were sequenced from samples taken on day 63 after the first injection. Source: peripheral blood, taken in a trial of Ad26.COV2.S vaccine versus placebo. The receptors originated from a person between 18 and 59 years old who received the Ad26.COV2.S COVID-19 vaccine or a placebo.

The chain is built from TRBV7-9 and TRBJ2-1, with a weak D call TRBD2 (6 bases). Germline CDR1 is SEHNR and CDR2 is FQNEAQ (reference sequence). The CDR3 spans 14 residues. Between the trimmed V and J ends, which lost 2 bases and 7 bases, there was a span of 12 bases. For the CDR3, the DNA is TGTGCCAGCAGCTTATCTCTCGGGGGTAATGAGCAGTTCTTC. It specifies CASSLSLGGNEQFF. Supplemented by reference TRBV7-9 and TRBJ2-1, the full variable domain reads DTGVSQNPRHKITKRGQNVTFRCDPISEHNRLYWYRQTLGQGPEFLTYFQNEAQLEKSRLLSDRFSAERPKGSFSTLEIQRTEQGDSAMYLCASSLSLGGNEQFFGPGTRLTVL.

This CDR3 is CASSLGLAGGGSDTQYF. Written as DNA, the CDR3 is TGTGCCAGCAGCTTAGGTCTAGCGGGAGGCGGGTCAGATACGCAGTATTTT. The chain carries TRBV7-8 and TRBJ2-3; TRBD2 matches at 11 bases. The V and J ends lost 1 base and 4 bases, in that order; junction bases with no gene match: 7. CDR1 and CDR2 (germline): SGHVS, FQNEAQ. CDR3 length: 17 amino acids. The entire variable domain, with the rest obtained from reference TRBV7-8 and TRBJ2-3, is as follows: GAGVSQSPRYKVAKRGQDVALRCDPISGHVSLFWYQQALGQGPEFLTYFQNEAQLDKSGLPSDRFFAERPEGSVSTLKIQRTQQEDSAVYLCASSLGLAGGGSDTQYFGPGTRLTVL.

J is TRBJ1-2 and V is TRBV28, with TRBD1 matching 8 bases. J gave up 4 bases and V 4 bases, and 11 bases lay outside the gene matches. The CDR3 loop spans 16 amino acids. Germline-derived CDR1 and CDR2 are MDHEN and SYDVKM. The CDR3 nucleotides read TGTGCCAGCAGTTCTGCCCCAGGGGGCCCAAGCTATGGCTACACCTTC. It encodes CASSSAPGGPSYGYTF.

This rearrangement joins TRBV3-1 (or the pseudogene TRBV3-2) to TRBJ1-3; D gene ambiguous. Trimming pared 1 base from V and 0 bases from J, leaving 7 bases between. The germline V gene has CDR1 LGHDT and CDR2 YNNKEL (reference sequence). CDR3 length: 15 residues. The CDR3 protein is CASSQVFLSGNTIYF. The CDR3 DNA reads TGTGCCAGCAGCCAAGTTTTCCTCTCTGGAAACACCATATATTTT.

As regards this clone: This sample includes further DNA sequences coding for the same CDR3. The genes are TRBV7-2 and TRBJ1-1, with D possibly TRBD1 on 6 matching bases. Germline loops: CDR1 SGHTA, CDR2 FQGNSA. Trimming took 3 bases from V and 1 from J, leaving 6 bases between them. The CDR3 length is 13 residues. The CDR3 DNA follows: TGTGCCAGCAGCTTCAGGGGGAACACTGAAGCTTTCTTT. This codes for CASSFRGNTEAFF. Full variable domain (rest looked up from reference TRBV7-2 and TRBJ1-1): GAGVSQSPSNKVTEKGKDVELRCDPISGHTALYWYRQSLGQGLEFLIYFQGNSAPDKSGLPSDRFSAERTGGSVSTLTIQRTQQEDSAVYLCASSFRGNTEAFFGQGTRLTVV.

This rearrangement joins TRBV12-3 or TRBV12-4 to TRBJ1-4; a weak D match, TRBD1 (5 bases). This CDR3 contains 12 residues. Trimming took off 6 bases at V and 7 bases at J, with 9 bases between the two ends. In DNA form, the CDR3 reads TGTGCCAGCAGGACGGGGGGTGAAAAACTGTTTTTT. It is translated as CASRTGGEKLFF.

The chain is built from TRBV24-1 and TRBJ2-5; 8 positions match TRBD2. CDR1 and CDR2 from the germline V gene are KGHDR and SFDVKD. CDR3 length: 15 amino acids. Germline trimming cut 4 bases from V and 3 bases from J; bases unmatched to any gene: 6. The CDR3 loop is CATSDLGRAKETQYF. The CDR3 DNA reads as TGTGCCACCAGTGACCTCGGGAGGGCCAAAGAGACCCAGTACTTC.

The chain links TRBV5-6 to TRBJ1-5; D might be TRBD1 (5 bases). CDR1 SGHDT and CDR2 YYEEEE come from the germline V gene. The CDR3 spans 18 residues. Trimming took off 3 bases at V and 0 bases at J, with 19 bases between the two ends. The CDR3 reads CASSSTALGAVSNQPQHF. The DNA for the CDR3 is TGTGCCAGCAGCTCTACGGCGCTAGGGGCTGTTAGCAATCAGCCCCAGCATTTT.

This sequence joins TRBV27 and TRBJ1-5; D is ambiguous. Germline V CDR1 and CDR2: MNHEY, SMNVEV (reference sequence). The CDR3 runs to 11 residues. Trimming pared 3 bases from V and 4 bases from J, leaving 1 base between. This CDR3 is CASSFNQPQHF. In nucleotides, the CDR3 is TGTGCCAGCAGTTTTAATCAGCCCCAGCATTTT.

The rearrangement uses TRBV5-5 and TRBJ2-4; D is ambiguous. Germline-derived CDR1 and CDR2 are SGHKS and YYEKEE (reference sequence). CDR3 size: 16 residues. V was shortened by 0 bases and J by 0 bases, with 10 bases between the two germline ends. For the CDR3, the DNA is TGTGCCAGCAGCTTGGGGCCCCTCCTAGCCAAAAACATTCAGTACTTC. It specifies CASSLGPLLAKNIQYF.

The J gene is TRBJ2-3, the V gene TRBV6-4; 8 positions agree with TRBD1. This CDR3 is 15 amino acids long. Germline CDR1 and CDR2: MRHNA and SNTAGT. With V trimmed by 6 bases and J by 1 base, 6 bases remained unmatched. The CDR3 is CASRQQTGGTDTQYF. CDR3 coding DNA: TGTGCCAGCAGACAACAGACAGGGGGCACAGATACGCAGTATTTT.